This T cell receptor beta chain derives from a study of T cells in Graves' hyperthyroidism and ophthalmopathy. Study background: Specimen type is peripheral blood, collected at initial diagnosis prior to any treatment.

Using RNA transcripts as the source, TCR beta CDR3 regions were amplified. Initially, a first-round RT-PCR of the TCR CDR3 employed the HTBI primer set. TCRdb passed the multiplex PCR reads through MiXCR, listing each CDR3 protein once. This sample carries 380,000 or so distinct CDR3 sequences, roughly 13% of them seen once, and the ten largest clones take around 20%. This CDR3 region has 18 residues. CDR1 is MGHRA, CDR2 YSYEKL, per germline. J lost 3 bases, V lost 3 bases, and 12 bases had no gene match. The patients, who ranged from 18 to 65 in age, presented with newly diagnosed hyperthyroidism lasting under 2 months. The diagnostic basis comprised clinical symptoms, serum thyroxine and TRAb, thyroid ultrasound and orbital computed tomography.

The rearrangement links TRBV4-1 to TRBJ1-1; TRBD1 matches 11 bases. The source material was blood. This receptor was obtained from a man aged 25 to 40 with Graves' hyperthyroidism that later progressed to Graves' ophthalmopathy. CDR3 amino acids: CASSHNNRDRGWDTEAFF. In DNA, the CDR3 is TGCGCCAGCAGCCATAATAATCGGGACAGGGGGTGGGACACTGAAGCTTTCTTT.